This T cell receptor beta chain emerged from a study of T cells after yellow fever vaccination (dated by TCRdb to the late 2010s). Describing the broader study: Libraries from fractions with low cell numbers were prepared with the SMART-Seq v4 Ultra Low Input RNA kit. Two healthy male donors made up the cohort, one aged 18 to 30 years and the other aged 30 to 40 years. Bulk TCR alpha and beta repertoires were sequenced longitudinally to track T-cell clones before and after primary and booster YFV17D yellow fever vaccination. Blood was drawn at multiple timepoints before and after primary and secondary immunization, with bulk PBMC replicates and cell subsets isolated. What the work shows at the level of the full study, not this receptor alone: Computational filtering was required because FACS-sorted repertoires could contain abundant contaminating clonotypes from the bulk population. Because the study included only a couple of donors, the extent to which the findings can be generalized is limited. Most clones expanded after primary vaccination were re-detected after the booster (almost 98% of CD4 and roughly 87% of CD8), suggesting broad memory maintenance. A small share of clonotypes was detected in both CD4 and CD8 compartments, with the overlap likely arising from convergent recombination. The secondary T-cell response was found to be weaker but faster than the primary response, with a peak reached on day 5 rather than on day 15.

This clonotype was observed a handful of times. Its specific antigen is unknown. The record has no base qualities; no much larger clone is one base away. What this sample's treatment or condition label stands for: live attenuated yellow fever vaccine strain. At each blood-draw timepoint, two biological replicates of bulk PBMCs were obtained. PBMCs were isolated from peripheral blood using a standard Ficoll-Paque protocol. TriZol was used to extract RNA from bulk PBMCs, from CD4 and CD8 fractions, and from dextramer-positive and dextramer-negative fractions. The V end loses 4 bases and the J end loses 0 bases, and a stretch of 11 bases separates them. As encoded in the germline V gene (reference sequence), CDR1 is DFQATT while CDR2 is SNEGSKA. Inclusive of the bounding cysteine and phenylalanine, the CDR3 is 14 residues long. The retained sequence is limited to the CDR3, 42 bases, with the frame set at the first base.

TCR cDNA was synthesized by 5'RACE template switching, through which a universal primer site and unique molecular identifiers were introduced. Priming of cDNA synthesis was performed from both the TCR alpha and TCR beta constant segments. Library amplification used two PCR steps, and the second PCR step added sample barcodes and sequencing adapters. Libraries were sequenced on Illumina HiSeq 2500 (2x100 bp) or NovaSeq (2x150 bp). In the authors' own workflow: MIGEC handled demultiplexing of reads and collapsing into UMI consensus sequences, while MiXCR performed V(D)J alignment. Clonotypes responding to the vaccine were identified with edgeR on replicate PBMC samples, with the criteria of FDR below 0.01 and a log2 fold change above 5 up to day 15. Each bulk clonotype received a CD4 or CD8 identity based on whether the sequenced CD4 or CD8 repertoire contained that clonotype at higher abundance. TCRdb applied fastp at Q25 and MiXCR to the public reads, then kept only in-frame beta chains. A single entry per CDR3 protein holds the most common genes and DNA from its merged rows. The V and J calls were determined by TCRdb, not by the authors. Present in this sample are some 550,000 distinct CDR3 sequences, about a fifth of which were seen just once. The ten largest account for roughly an eighth of the sample.

The sequencing here drew on PBMCs, taken 15 days after the yellow fever booster vaccination. This clonotype was obtained from a man aged 25-45 years who received the YFV17D yellow fever vaccine. The receptor chain draws on TRBV20-1 and TRBJ2-3; the D gene is unclear. The sequence in DNA is TGCAGTGCTACCCTCGCGGTTAGCACAGATACGCAGTATTTT. Its amino acids are CSATLAVSTDTQYF.